Presented here are 26 T cell receptor beta chains from one specimen sequenced in a study of OX40 agonist ivuxolimab in advanced cancers. Profiled with immunoSEQ multiplex PCR; TCRdb holds only in-frame clones, not every one. This sample has tens of thousands of clones, with 88% found just once. The input for sequencing was CD4+ or CD8+ T cells sorted from blood, taken in a trial of the OX40 agonist ivuxolimab. These receptors were taken from an adult with an advanced solid tumor such as melanoma, head and neck, liver or kidney cancer.

The gene calls are TRBV9 and TRBJ2-1, with a weak D call TRBD2 (5 bases). The CDR3 consists of 19 residues. The V end was cut by 0 bases, the J end by 1 base, with 20 bases between. The germline V gene encodes CDR1 SGDLS and CDR2 YYNGEE. CDR3 sequence: CASSVATGKAALSYNEQFF. DNA of the CDR3: TGTGCCAGCAGCGTAGCTACCGGGAAAGCGGCCCTATCCTACAATGAGCAGTTCTTC.

In this sample, this clone turned up once. J is TRBJ2-7 and V is TRBV28; weak D call: TRBD1 (5 bases). The germline CDR1 and CDR2 sequences are MDHEN and SYDVKM. CDR3 size: 14 residues. The CDR3 sequence is CATKLGVSPHEQYF. The CDR3 coding sequence is TGTGCAACCAAGTTAGGGGTTTCCCCCCACGAGCAGTACTTC.

V gene TRBV19 combines with J gene TRBJ1-1; unclear D gene. Germline lookup yields CDR1 LNHDA and CDR2 SQIVND (reference sequence). Trimming stripped 5 bases from V and 1 base from J, with 8 bases between. The CDR3 is 13 amino acids. In nucleotides, the CDR3 is TGTGCCAGTAGTTTCGCGGCGAACACTGAAGCTTTCTTT. This sequence encodes CASSFAANTEAFF.

The CDR3 loop reads CASSLVQGVSEQFF. The DNA for the CDR3 is TGTGCCAGCAGCTTAGTACAGGGAGTAAGTGAGCAGTTCTTC. The chain is built from TRBV7-9 and TRBJ2-1, with D possibly matching TRBD1 (6 bases). CDR1 SEHNR and CDR2 FQNEAQ come from the germline V gene (reference sequence). CDR3 size: 14 residues. Trimming pared 1 base from V and 9 bases from J, leaving 13 bases between.

The chain combines TRBV9 with TRBJ1-1; a possible D gene is TRBD1 (5 bases). The CDR3 has 13 residues. Per the germline V gene, CDR1 is SGDLS and CDR2 is YYNGEE. With 0 bases removed from V and 3 bases from J, the gap between germline ends came to 6 bases. The CDR3 DNA reads as TGTGCCAGCAGCGTAGAAGGGGACACTGAAGCTTTCTTT. Amino acid sequence: CASSVEGDTEAFF.

J is TRBJ2-2 and V is TRBV5-6; D is undetermined. V lost 0 bases, J lost 8 bases, and 5 bases lay in between. This CDR3 has 12 amino acids. CDR1 is SGHDT and CDR2 is YYEEEE in the germline V gene. The CDR3 coding sequence is TGTGCCAGCAGCTTGGCTAGGGGGGAGCTGTTTTTT. Residues: CASSLARGELFF.

The CDR3 nucleotides are TGTGCCAGCAGCCCTCCCGGCCAGAACACAGATACGCAGTATTTT. This gives the protein CASSPPGQNTDTQYF. The chain joins TRBV7-9 to TRBJ2-3; D is unclear. V was shortened by 5 bases and J by 2 bases, with 14 bases between the two germline ends. CDR1 is SEHNR, CDR2 FQNEAQ, per germline (reference sequence). This CDR3 spans 15 amino acids.

The gene calls are TRBV7-9 and TRBJ1-3; no definite D call. With 1 base removed from V and 1 base from J, the gap between germline ends came to 5 bases. CDR3 length equals 14 residues. Looked up from germline, CDR1 is SEHNR and CDR2 is FQNEAQ (reference sequence). CDR3 in amino acids: CASSLGGSGNTIYF. The CDR3 DNA sequence: TGTGCCAGCAGCTTAGGGGGTTCTGGAAACACCATATATTTT.

The J gene is TRBJ1-1, the V gene TRBV11-3; TRBD1 matches at 7 bases. CDR3 length: 15 amino acids. Germline-derived CDR1 and CDR2 are SGHNT and YENEEA. Trimming took 2 bases from V and 1 from J; bases not matched to a gene: 4. The DNA of the CDR3 is TGTGCCAGCAGCTTACCGACAGGGCGGAACACTGAAGCTTTCTTT. This encodes CASSLPTGRNTEAFF.

The chain recombines TRBV14 with TRBJ2-7; 7 bases align to TRBD2. Germline lookup yields CDR1 SGHDN and CDR2 FVKESK. The CDR3 consists of 16 residues. V lost 0 bases to trimming and J lost 0 bases; unmatched junction nucleotides: 5. CDR3 nucleotides: TGTGCCAGCAGCCAAGAGATGGGGGGGGACTCCTACGAGCAGTACTTC. The encoded protein is CASSQEMGGDSYEQYF.

The genes are TRBV6-6 and TRBJ2-7; TRBD1 matches 12 bases. The CDR3 totals 14 residues. In germline, CDR1 is MNHNY, CDR2 SVGAGI (reference sequence). The trim removed 8 bases at V and 6 bases at J, leaving 8 bases unmatched. CDR3 nucleotide sequence: TGTGCCAGCTGTGTCTCGGGACAGGGGGCCGAGCAGTACTTC. Protein product: CASCVSGQGAEQYF.

This clone was detected once. V usage is TRBV28 and J usage is TRBJ1-3; 9 positions match TRBD1. Germline lookup yields CDR1 MDHEN and CDR2 SYDVKM. The junction had 7 bases not matched to a gene; V was cut back by 4 bases and J by 6 bases. The CDR3 loop spans 15 amino acids. CDR3 sequence reads: CASSSAGQGINTIYF. CDR3 nucleotide sequence: TGTGCCAGCAGTTCTGCGGGACAGGGAATAAACACCATATATTTT.

The rearrangement links TRBV11-2 to TRBJ1-2; D perhaps matches TRBD1 (5 bases). From germline, CDR1 is SGHAT and CDR2 FQNNGV. Trimming removed 4 bases from V and 4 bases from J, with 13 bases in between. There are 14 residues in the CDR3. The CDR3 sequence is CASSSLRGRYGYTF. CDR3 coding DNA: TGTGCCAGCAGCTCCCTCCGGGGCCGCTATGGCTACACCTTC. The variable domain in full, with the rest retrieved from reference TRBV11-2 and TRBJ1-2, is EAGVAQSPRYKIIEKRQSVAFWCNPISGHATLYWYQQILGQGPKLLIQFQNNGVVDDSQLPKDRFSAERLKGVDSTLKIQPAKLEDSAVYLCASSSLRGRYGYTFGSGTRLTVV.

The J gene is TRBJ2-4, the V gene TRBV29-1; D gene unclear. The CDR3 extends over 12 amino acids. Trimming left V 6 bases short and J 5 bases short, with 11 bases between. In germline, CDR1 is SQVTM, CDR2 ANQGSEA. CDR3 nucleotides: TGCAGCGTCCTAAGGGATGAAAACATTCAGTACTTC. Translated, it gives CSVLRDENIQYF.

The rearrangement joins TRBV5-1 to TRBJ1-1, with TRBD1 identical over 7 bases. Germline CDR1 reads SGHRS; CDR2 reads YFSETQ. The CDR3 runs to 14 residues. With V trimmed by 0 bases and J by 4 bases, 3 bases remained unmatched. The CDR3 nucleotides read TGCGCCAGCAGCTTGGCAGGGGGTGTCACTGAAGCTTTCTTT. This encodes CASSLAGGVTEAFF.

The chain has TRBV6-5 and TRBJ1-4; D gene uncertain. Trimming took 0 bases from V and 5 from J, leaving 10 bases between them. CDR3 length equals 15 residues. Germline lookup yields CDR1 MNHEY and CDR2 SVGAGI. The DNA for the CDR3 is TGTGCCAGCAGTTACTCGAACAGAGCAAATGAAAAACTGTTTTTT. Translation: CASSYSNRANEKLFF.

This clone was recorded a few times. This chain connects TRBV29-1 to TRBJ2-5; the match to TRBD1 covers 8 bases. After removal of 0 bases from V and 6 bases from J, the junction contained 9 bases not matched to a gene. This CDR3 contains 15 residues. Germline CDR1 reads SQVTM; CDR2 reads ANQGSEA. CDR3 sequence (DNA): TGCAGCGTTGAAGAGGTCAGGGGGCTGTTGAAGACCCAGTACTTC. Translated, it gives CSVEEVRGLLKTQYF.

The chain joins TRBV28 to TRBJ2-1; D is ambiguous. Germline V gives CDR1 MDHEN, CDR2 SYDVKM. This CDR3 is 12 amino acids long. V lost 2 bases to trimming and J lost 8 bases, with 7 bases between them. The chain's CDR3 is CASSLNFYEQFF. CDR3 DNA: TGTGCCAGCAGTTTAAACTTCTATGAGCAGTTCTTC.

This chain uses TRBV4-1 with TRBJ2-5, with D tentatively TRBD2 (5 bases). The length of the CDR3 is 16 residues. Germline-derived CDR1 and CDR2 are MGHRA and YSYEKL. V was shortened by 3 bases and J by 5 bases, with 19 bases between the two germline ends. Written as DNA, the CDR3 is TGCGCCAGCAGCCAGGGATTTGGACTGCGAGGCGAGACCCAGTACTTC. It translates to CASSQGFGLRGETQYF.

This chain uses TRBV2 with TRBJ2-2; D unresolved. CDR1 SNHLY and CDR2 FYNNEI come from the germline V gene. The CDR3 consists of 11 residues. V gave up 6 bases and J gave up 5 bases, with 4 bases separating them. The CDR3 DNA sequence: TGTGCCAGCAGGGGGACCGGGGAGCTGTTTTTT. This translates into CASRGTGELFF.

This clone showed up just once. The chain couples TRBV11-3 to TRBJ2-3; D call uncertain. V was cut by 4 bases and J by 3 bases, with 8 bases left in between. This CDR3 contains 13 residues. Per germline, CDR1 SGHNT and CDR2 YENEEA. In DNA, the CDR3 is TGTGCCAGCAGCTCCACAGCGACAGATACGCAGTATTTT. It yields the protein CASSSTATDTQYF.

The chain couples TRBV28 to TRBJ1-2; TRBD1 matches at 8 bases. V lost 6 bases to trimming and J lost 8 bases; unmatched junction nucleotides: 8. Germline lookup yields CDR1 MDHEN and CDR2 SYDVKM. There are 13 residues in the CDR3. The CDR3 reads CASRENRGIGYTF. CDR3 coding DNA: TGTGCCAGCAGGGAGAACAGGGGGATAGGCTACACCTTC.

This clone showed up just a few times. The rearrangement uses TRBV28 and TRBJ1-2; D is unresolved. Trimming stripped 5 bases from V and 4 bases from J, with 8 bases between. The CDR3 loop spans 12 amino acids. In germline, CDR1 is MDHEN, CDR2 SYDVKM. This CDR3 is CASSPARYGYTF. The CDR3 DNA follows: TGTGCCAGCAGTCCGGCCCGCTATGGCTACACCTTC.

The chain couples TRBV30 to TRBJ1-5; D is unresolved. Germline assignment: CDR1 GTSNPN and CDR2 SVGIG (reference sequence). V lost 0 bases and J 6 bases, leaving 9 bases between the germline ends. This CDR3 is 13 amino acids long. As DNA, the CDR3 is TGTGCCTGGAGTGTAGACGTAGGTCAGCCCCAGCATTTT. This gives the protein CAWSVDVGQPQHF.

The chain joins TRBV30 to TRBJ2-1; D uncertain. V was clipped by 0 bases and J by 4 bases, with 4 bases between them. Germline-derived CDR1 and CDR2 are GTSNPN and SVGIG (reference sequence). The CDR3 loop spans 12 amino acids. The CDR3 spells CAWSVPYNEQFF. CDR3 nucleotide sequence: TGTGCCTGGAGTGTACCGTACAATGAGCAGTTCTTC.

This clone was seen a handful of times. This chain uses TRBV7-3 with TRBJ1-5; D is undetermined. V was pared by 3 bases and J by 8 bases, with 11 bases between. This CDR3 is 13 amino acids long. From germline, CDR1 is SGHTA and CDR2 FQGTGA. DNA of the CDR3: TGTGCCAGCAGCTTGTTCTCTGGAGAGCCCCAGCATTTT. Its translation is CASSLFSGEPQHF.